Listed below are T cell receptor beta chains from one sample, sequenced in a study of blood T cell repertoires in COVID-19. Sequencing used immunoSEQ multiplex PCR; TCRdb keeps in-frame clones, though not all of them. Of roughly 410,000 clones listed, about 89% were seen once; the top ten hold roughly 1.6%. The sequencing sample was made of peripheral blood. These receptors were obtained from a woman aged 40 to 49 with COVID-19, enrolled during active disease. The CDR3 runs from the conserved cysteine through the conserved F or W. Each record gives: D gene, clone size, J gene, CDR3 length, V gene, CDR3 DNA, CDR3 protein. A D gene is named only where the DNA matches it firmly. The size field is filled for only some rows; it gives once, few, many or a size class.

d_gene: TRBD1
abundance: once
j_gene: TRBJ2-1
len: 13
v_gene: TRBV18
CDR3nt: TGTGCCAGCTCAACCGGGACAGCAAATGAGCAGTTCTTC
CDR3aa: CASSTGTANEQFF

d_gene: TRBD2
abundance: .
j_gene: TRBJ2-5
len: 17
v_gene: TRBV7-3
CDR3nt: TGTGCCAGCAGCCCAGGACTAGCGGGAGGGCTAAGTGAGACCCAGTACTTC
CDR3aa: CASSPGLAGGLSETQYF

d_gene: .
abundance: .
j_gene: TRBJ1-3
len: 13
v_gene: TRBV3-1/TRBV3-2
CDR3nt: TGTGCCAGCAGCCAAGGACAGGGAAACACCATATATTTT
CDR3aa: CASSQGQGNTIYF

d_gene: .
abundance: once
j_gene: TRBJ2-7
len: 13
v_gene: TRBV18
CDR3nt: TGTGCCAGCTCAACTACACAGGGTTACGAGCAGTACTTC
CDR3aa: CASSTTQGYEQYF

d_gene: .
abundance: .
j_gene: TRBJ2-1
len: 18
v_gene: TRBV19
CDR3nt: TGTGCCAGTAGTATTGGGCTTGGGGACACGAGCTCCTACAATGAGCAGTTCTTC
CDR3aa: CASSIGLGDTSSYNEQFF

d_gene: TRBD1
abundance: once
j_gene: TRBJ1-6
len: 14
v_gene: TRBV25-1
CDR3nt: TGTGCCAGCAGAGGACAGGGGCATAATTCACCCCTCCACTTT
CDR3aa: CASRGQGHNSPLHF

d_gene: .
abundance: .
j_gene: TRBJ2-7
len: 15
v_gene: TRBV4-2
CDR3nt: TGTGCCAGCAGCCGCGACCAGGGGCCAGCCTACGAGCAGTACTTC
CDR3aa: CASSRDQGPAYEQYF

d_gene: TRBD1
abundance: few
j_gene: TRBJ1-4
len: 17
v_gene: TRBV7-9
CDR3nt: TGTGCCAGCAGCTTCGGAGGACAGGTGATACTTAATGAAAAACTGTTTTTT
CDR3aa: CASSFGGQVILNEKLFF

d_gene: .
abundance: .
j_gene: TRBJ1-3
len: 13
v_gene: TRBV30
CDR3nt: TGTGCCTGGAAGGGACAATTGAGAAACACCATATATTTT
CDR3aa: CAWKGQLRNTIYF

d_gene: .
abundance: .
j_gene: TRBJ1-6
len: 15
v_gene: TRBV27
CDR3nt: TGTGCCAGCAGTTTTGCTGGGGGGGGCGATTCACCCCTCCACTTT
CDR3aa: CASSFAGGGDSPLHF

d_gene: TRBD2
abundance: .
j_gene: TRBJ2-1
len: 15
v_gene: TRBV7-2
CDR3nt: TGTGCCAGCAGCCTACCGGGACTAGCGGGGGGGCAGCAGTTCTTC
CDR3aa: CASSLPGLAGGQQFF

d_gene: TRBD1
abundance: .
j_gene: TRBJ2-2
len: 15
v_gene: TRBV3-1/TRBV3-2
CDR3nt: TGTGCCAGCAGCCAAGCTAGGGGGCAGACCGGGGAGCTGTTTTTT
CDR3aa: CASSQARGQTGELFF

d_gene: .
abundance: .
j_gene: TRBJ1-1
len: 14
v_gene: TRBV7-2
CDR3nt: TGTGCCAGCAGCTTCTTGGCCCGGAGAACTGAAGCTTTCTTT
CDR3aa: CASSFLARRTEAFF

d_gene: TRBD2
abundance: .
j_gene: TRBJ2-7
len: 15
v_gene: TRBV6-5
CDR3nt: TGTGCCAGCAGGGTAGTGGGAGGGCCGGATCCCGAGCAGTACTTC
CDR3aa: CASRVVGGPDPEQYF

d_gene: .
abundance: .
j_gene: TRBJ2-5
len: 18
v_gene: TRBV5-4
CDR3nt: TGTGCCAGCAGCTTGTTCCCTGGCGGCGGGGGCTTACAAGAGACCCAGTACTTC
CDR3aa: CASSLFPGGGGLQETQYF

d_gene: .
abundance: .
j_gene: TRBJ1-2
len: 12
v_gene: TRBV6-5
CDR3nt: TGTGCCAGCACCCAGGGCCATTATGGCTACACCTTC
CDR3aa: CASTQGHYGYTF

d_gene: TRBD1
abundance: once
j_gene: TRBJ1-2
len: 16
v_gene: TRBV19
CDR3nt: TGTGCCAGTAGGGGGACTAACAGGGGGCGGATGGATGGCTACACCTTC
CDR3aa: CASRGTNRGRMDGYTF

d_gene: .
abundance: .
j_gene: TRBJ1-2
len: 15
v_gene: TRBV28
CDR3nt: TGTGCCAGCAGTTTTTGGCAGGCCGCTAACTATGGCTACACCTTC
CDR3aa: CASSFWQAANYGYTF

d_gene: TRBD1
abundance: .
j_gene: TRBJ2-3
len: 16
v_gene: TRBV19
CDR3nt: TGTGCCAGTAGTCCCCAGGGGGTTCCTAGCACAGATACGCAGTATTTT
CDR3aa: CASSPQGVPSTDTQYF

d_gene: TRBD1
abundance: .
j_gene: TRBJ1-5
len: 16
v_gene: TRBV19
CDR3nt: TGTGCCAGCCAGGCCCCCGGACAGGGCAAAAATCAGCCCCAGCATTTT
CDR3aa: CASQAPGQGKNQPQHF

d_gene: TRBD1
abundance: .
j_gene: TRBJ1-5
len: 14
v_gene: TRBV7-8
CDR3nt: TGTGCCAGCAGCTTAGGGGGACAGTGGGCAGCCCAGCATTTT
CDR3aa: CASSLGGQWAAQHF

d_gene: .
abundance: .
j_gene: TRBJ1-2
len: 16
v_gene: TRBV5-1
CDR3nt: TGCGCCAGCAGCTTGTCGGCCTCACAGGGAAACTATGGCTACACCTTC
CDR3aa: CASSLSASQGNYGYTF

d_gene: TRBD1
abundance: .
j_gene: TRBJ1-1
len: 17
v_gene: TRBV7-9
CDR3nt: TGTGCCAGCAGTAGCCCCCCGACAGGGACGTGGAACACTGAAGCTTTCTTT
CDR3aa: CASSSPPTGTWNTEAFF

d_gene: .
abundance: .
j_gene: TRBJ1-6
len: 14
v_gene: TRBV7-9
CDR3nt: TGTGCCAGCAGCTTAGGCGGGTATAATTCACCCCTCCACTTT
CDR3aa: CASSLGGYNSPLHF

d_gene: TRBD1
abundance: .
j_gene: TRBJ1-2
len: 15
v_gene: TRBV5-3
CDR3nt: TGTGCCAGAGAGGTGGGATTTGACAGGGGGCACTGCTACACCTTC
CDR3aa: CAREVGFDRGHCYTF

d_gene: TRBD1
abundance: .
j_gene: TRBJ2-7
len: 15
v_gene: TRBV7-7
CDR3nt: TGTGCTAGCAGCCCGGGACAGGGGGGCTTCAACGAGCAGTACTTC
CDR3aa: CASSPGQGGFNEQYF

d_gene: TRBD1
abundance: .
j_gene: TRBJ1-5
len: 12
v_gene: TRBV6-5
CDR3nt: TGTGCCAGCCGGACAGGGGATCAGCCCCAGCATTTT
CDR3aa: CASRTGDQPQHF

d_gene: .
abundance: .
j_gene: TRBJ1-3
len: 13
v_gene: TRBV12-3/TRBV12-4
CDR3nt: TGTGCCAGCAGCCCCGGACAGGGAAACACCATATATTTT
CDR3aa: CASSPGQGNTIYF

d_gene: .
abundance: few
j_gene: TRBJ2-7
len: 13
v_gene: TRBV5-4
CDR3nt: TGTGCCAGCAGAAGCGGTATGAATTACGAGCAGTACTTC
CDR3aa: CASRSGMNYEQYF

d_gene: TRBD2
abundance: .
j_gene: TRBJ2-2
len: 16
v_gene: TRBV19
CDR3nt: TGTGCCAGCACCCTAGCGGGGGGCGGTTGGACCGGGGAGCTGTTTTTT
CDR3aa: CASTLAGGGWTGELFF

d_gene: .
abundance: .
j_gene: TRBJ1-5
len: 14
v_gene: TRBV4-2
CDR3nt: TGTGCCAGCAGCCAACTCTCGGGTAATCAGCCCCAGCATTTT
CDR3aa: CASSQLSGNQPQHF

d_gene: .
abundance: .
j_gene: TRBJ1-2
len: 13
v_gene: TRBV28
CDR3nt: TGTGCCAGCAGTTTAAACAGGTTAAGGGGCTACACCTTC
CDR3aa: CASSLNRLRGYTF

d_gene: .
abundance: .
j_gene: TRBJ1-1
len: 13
v_gene: TRBV12-3/TRBV12-4
CDR3nt: TGTGCCAGCAGTTTTCGGGAAGGCACTGAAGCTTTCTTT
CDR3aa: CASSFREGTEAFF

d_gene: TRBD1
abundance: .
j_gene: TRBJ2-7
len: 15
v_gene: TRBV11-2
CDR3nt: TGTGCCAGCAGCTTTTCCCACAGGGGGCAGTACGAGCAGTACTTC
CDR3aa: CASSFSHRGQYEQYF

d_gene: .
abundance: .
j_gene: TRBJ1-5
len: 13
v_gene: TRBV29-1
CDR3nt: TGCCCGCCTGAGAAGTATAGCAATCAGCCCCAGCATTTT
CDR3aa: CPPEKYSNQPQHF

d_gene: .
abundance: .
j_gene: TRBJ2-2
len: 16
v_gene: TRBV11-2
CDR3nt: TGTGCCAGCAGCTTAGCTTCCCGCCTAGTGATCGGGGAGCTGTTTTTT
CDR3aa: CASSLASRLVIGELFF

d_gene: TRBD1
abundance: .
j_gene: TRBJ1-1
len: 16
v_gene: TRBV27
CDR3nt: TGTGCCAGCAGTGCCTACGGACAGGGAATGGGGACTGAAGCTTTCTTT
CDR3aa: CASSAYGQGMGTEAFF

d_gene: TRBD2
abundance: .
j_gene: TRBJ2-1
len: 15
v_gene: TRBV6-2/TRBV6-3
CDR3nt: TGTGCCAGCAGTAAGACTAGCGGGAGAATCGGTGAGCAGTTCTTC
CDR3aa: CASSKTSGRIGEQFF

d_gene: .
abundance: many
j_gene: TRBJ1-5
len: 13
v_gene: TRBV5-1
CDR3nt: TGCGCCAGCAGCTTGAACAGTAATCAGCCCCAGCATTTT
CDR3aa: CASSLNSNQPQHF

d_gene: TRBD2
abundance: .
j_gene: TRBJ2-5
len: 22
v_gene: TRBV18
CDR3nt: TGTGCCAGCTCACCAAGGTCTGGGGGACTAGCGGGAGTACTTCGGTACCTAGAGACCCAGTACTTC
CDR3aa: CASSPRSGGLAGVLRYLETQYF